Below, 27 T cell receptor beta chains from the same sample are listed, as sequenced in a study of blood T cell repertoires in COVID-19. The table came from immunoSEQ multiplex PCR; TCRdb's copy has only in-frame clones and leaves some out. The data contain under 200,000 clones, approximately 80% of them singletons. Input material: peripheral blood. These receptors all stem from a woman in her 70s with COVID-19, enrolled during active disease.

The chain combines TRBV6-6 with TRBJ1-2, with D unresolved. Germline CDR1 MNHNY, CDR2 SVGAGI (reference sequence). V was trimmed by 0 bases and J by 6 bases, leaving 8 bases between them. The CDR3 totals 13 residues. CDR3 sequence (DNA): TGTGCCAGCAGTTACTCTCCTCGCGATGGCTACACCTTC. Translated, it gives CASSYSPRDGYTF.

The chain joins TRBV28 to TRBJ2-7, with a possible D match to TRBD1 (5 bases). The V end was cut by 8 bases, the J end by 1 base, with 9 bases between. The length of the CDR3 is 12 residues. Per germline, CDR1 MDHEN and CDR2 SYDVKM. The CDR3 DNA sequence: TGTGCCAGCTGGACATCTTCCTACGAGCAGTACTTC. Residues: CASWTSSYEQYF. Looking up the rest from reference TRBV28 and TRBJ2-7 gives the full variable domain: DVKVTQSSRYLVKRTGEKVFLECVQDMDHENMFWYRQDPGLGLRLIYFSYDVKMKEKGDIPEGYSVSREKKERFSLILESASTNQTSMYLCASWTSSYEQYFGPGTRLTVT.

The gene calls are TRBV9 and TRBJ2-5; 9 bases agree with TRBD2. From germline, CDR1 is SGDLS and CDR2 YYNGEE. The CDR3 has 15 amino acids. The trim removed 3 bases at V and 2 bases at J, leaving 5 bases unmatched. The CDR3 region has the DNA TGTGCCAGCAGCGATGGGACTAGCAGGCAAGAGACCCAGTACTTC. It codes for CASSDGTSRQETQYF.

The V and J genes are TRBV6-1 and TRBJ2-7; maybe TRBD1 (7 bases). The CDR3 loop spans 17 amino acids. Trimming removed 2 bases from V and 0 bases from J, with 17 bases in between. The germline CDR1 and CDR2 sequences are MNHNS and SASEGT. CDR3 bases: TGTGCCAGCAGTGAAAGGGTCCAGGGGGGTAGCTCCTACGAGCAGTACGTC. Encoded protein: CASSERVQGGSSYEQYV.

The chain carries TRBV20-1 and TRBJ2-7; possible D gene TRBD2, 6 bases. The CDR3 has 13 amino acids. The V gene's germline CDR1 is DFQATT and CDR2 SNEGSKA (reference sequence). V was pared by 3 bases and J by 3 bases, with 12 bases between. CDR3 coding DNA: TGCAGTGCTAGTCCGGGACTTCTCTACGAGCAGTACGTC. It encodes CSASPGLLYEQYV.

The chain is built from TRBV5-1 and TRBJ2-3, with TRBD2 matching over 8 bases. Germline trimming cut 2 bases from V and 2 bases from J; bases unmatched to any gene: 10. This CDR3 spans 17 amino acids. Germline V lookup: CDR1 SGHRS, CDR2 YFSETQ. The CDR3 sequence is CASSFIPGLVSTDTQYF. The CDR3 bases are TGCGCCAGCAGCTTTATCCCGGGACTAGTTTCCACAGATACGCAGTATTTT.

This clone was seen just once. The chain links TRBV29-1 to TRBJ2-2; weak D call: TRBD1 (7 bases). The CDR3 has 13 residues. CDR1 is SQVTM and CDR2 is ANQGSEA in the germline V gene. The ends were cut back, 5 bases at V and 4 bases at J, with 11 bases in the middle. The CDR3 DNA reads TGCAGCGTTCAGGGGGGTACCACCGGGGAGCTGTTTTTT. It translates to CSVQGGTTGELFF.

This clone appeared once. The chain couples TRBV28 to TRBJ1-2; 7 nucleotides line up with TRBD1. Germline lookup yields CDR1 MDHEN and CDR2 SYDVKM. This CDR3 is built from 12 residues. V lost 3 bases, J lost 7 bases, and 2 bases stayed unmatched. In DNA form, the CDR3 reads TGTGCCAGCAGTTTGCAGGGGGTTGGCTACACCTTC. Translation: CASSLQGVGYTF.

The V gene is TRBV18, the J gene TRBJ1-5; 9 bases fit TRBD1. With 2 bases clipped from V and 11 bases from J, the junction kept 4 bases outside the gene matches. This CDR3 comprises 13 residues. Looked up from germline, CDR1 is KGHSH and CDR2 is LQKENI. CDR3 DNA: TGTGCCAGCTCACCAGTGGACAGGGGCACCCAGCATTTT. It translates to CASSPVDRGTQHF.

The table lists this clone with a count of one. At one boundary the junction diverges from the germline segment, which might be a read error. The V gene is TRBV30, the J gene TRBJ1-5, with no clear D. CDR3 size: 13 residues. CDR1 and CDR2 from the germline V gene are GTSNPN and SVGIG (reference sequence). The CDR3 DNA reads TGTGCCTGGACGCGAGGGTACAATCAGCCCCAACATTTT. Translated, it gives CAWTRGYNQPQHF.

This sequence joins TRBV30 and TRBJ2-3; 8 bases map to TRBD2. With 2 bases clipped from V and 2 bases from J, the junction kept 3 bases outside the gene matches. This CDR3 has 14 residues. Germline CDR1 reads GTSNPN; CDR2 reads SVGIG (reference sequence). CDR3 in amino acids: CAWSNGRATDTQYF. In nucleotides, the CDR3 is TGTGCCTGGAGTAACGGGAGGGCCACAGATACGCAGTATTTT.

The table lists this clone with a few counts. The CDR3 DNA follows: TGTGCCAGCAGCTTAAACAGATTTAATTCACCCCTCCACTTT. Translation: CASSLNRFNSPLHF. The chain uses TRBV11-3 and TRBJ1-6; D is unclear. The V end lost 2 bases, the J end lost 6 bases, and 8 bases lay between the germline ends. Germline V gives CDR1 SGHNT, CDR2 YENEEA. The CDR3 sequence is 14 residues long.

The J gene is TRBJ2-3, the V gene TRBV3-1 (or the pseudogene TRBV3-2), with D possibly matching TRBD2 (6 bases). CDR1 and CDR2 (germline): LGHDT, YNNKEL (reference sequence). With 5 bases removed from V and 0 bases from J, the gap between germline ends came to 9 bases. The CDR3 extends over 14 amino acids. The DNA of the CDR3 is TGTGCCAGCAGCGCCGGGACTAGCACAGATACGCAGTATTTT. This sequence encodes CASSAGTSTDTQYF.

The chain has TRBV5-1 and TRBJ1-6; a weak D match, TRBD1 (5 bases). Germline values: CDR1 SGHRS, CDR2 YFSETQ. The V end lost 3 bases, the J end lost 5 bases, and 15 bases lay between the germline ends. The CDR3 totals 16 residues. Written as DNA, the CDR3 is TGCGCCAGCAGCTATTCAGGGATCTGGGATAATTCACCCCTCCACTTT. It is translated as CASSYSGIWDNSPLHF.

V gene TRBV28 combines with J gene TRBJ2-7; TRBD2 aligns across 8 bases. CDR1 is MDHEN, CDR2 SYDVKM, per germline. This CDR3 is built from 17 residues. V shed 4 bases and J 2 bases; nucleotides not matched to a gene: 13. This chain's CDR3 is CASSSPPWKRETYEQYF. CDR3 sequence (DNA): TGTGCCAGCAGTTCACCCCCGTGGAAGCGGGAGACCTACGAGCAGTACTTC. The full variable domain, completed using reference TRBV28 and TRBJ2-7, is DVKVTQSSRYLVKRTGEKVFLECVQDMDHENMFWYRQDPGLGLRLIYFSYDVKMKEKGDIPEGYSVSREKKERFSLILESASTNQTSMYLCASSSPPWKRETYEQYFGPGTRLTVT.

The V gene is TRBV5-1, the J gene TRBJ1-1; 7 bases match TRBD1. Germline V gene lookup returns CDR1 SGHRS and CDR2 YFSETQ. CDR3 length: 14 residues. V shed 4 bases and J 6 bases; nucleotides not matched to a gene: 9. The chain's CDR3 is CASSGEDRFSEAFF. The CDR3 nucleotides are TGCGCCAGCAGCGGAGAGGACAGGTTCTCTGAAGCTTTCTTT.

CDR3 nucleotide sequence: TGTGCCTGGAAATCTCTAGCGGGAGGTTTCAATGAGCAGTTCTTC. This encodes CAWKSLAGGFNEQFF. V usage is TRBV30 and J usage is TRBJ2-1; the match to TRBD2 covers 11 bases. V was clipped by 4 bases and J by 6 bases; unmatched bases: 8. Germline CDR1 is GTSNPN and CDR2 is SVGIG (reference sequence). The CDR3 runs 15 residues.

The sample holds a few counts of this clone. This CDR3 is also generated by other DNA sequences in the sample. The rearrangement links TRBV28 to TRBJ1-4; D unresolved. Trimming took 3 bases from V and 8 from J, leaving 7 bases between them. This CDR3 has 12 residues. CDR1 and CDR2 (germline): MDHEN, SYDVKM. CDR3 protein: CASSFGGEKLFF. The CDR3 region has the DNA TGTGCCAGCAGTTTTGGAGGCGAAAAACTGTTTTTT. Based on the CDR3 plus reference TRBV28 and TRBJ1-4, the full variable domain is DVKVTQSSRYLVKRTGEKVFLECVQDMDHENMFWYRQDPGLGLRLIYFSYDVKMKEKGDIPEGYSVSREKKERFSLILESASTNQTSMYLCASSFGGEKLFFGSGTQLSVL.

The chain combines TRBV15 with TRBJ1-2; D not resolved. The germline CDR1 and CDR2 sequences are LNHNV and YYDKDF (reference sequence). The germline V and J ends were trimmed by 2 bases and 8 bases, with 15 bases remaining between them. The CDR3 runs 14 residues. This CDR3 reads CATSRLDPKEGYTF. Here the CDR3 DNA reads TGTGCCACCAGCAGACTAGACCCGAAGGAGGGCTACACCTTC.

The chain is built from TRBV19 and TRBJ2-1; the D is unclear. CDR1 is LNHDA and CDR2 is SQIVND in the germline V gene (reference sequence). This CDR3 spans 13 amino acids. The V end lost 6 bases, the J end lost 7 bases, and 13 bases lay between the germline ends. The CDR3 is CASRASSLNEQFF. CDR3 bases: TGTGCCAGTAGGGCTAGTTCCCTAAATGAGCAGTTCTTC. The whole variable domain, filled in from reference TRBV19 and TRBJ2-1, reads DGGITQSPKYLFRKEGQNVTLSCEQNLNHDAMYWYRQDPGQGLRLIYYSQIVNDFQKGDIAEGYSVSREKKESFPLTVTSAQKNPTAFYLCASRASSLNEQFFGPGTRLTVL.

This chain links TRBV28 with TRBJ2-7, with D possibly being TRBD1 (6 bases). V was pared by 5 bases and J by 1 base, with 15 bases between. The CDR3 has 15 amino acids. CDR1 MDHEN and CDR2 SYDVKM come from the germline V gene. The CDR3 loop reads CASSPIGTQSYEQYV. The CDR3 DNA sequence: TGTGCCAGCAGTCCAATCGGGACACAATCCTACGAGCAGTACGTC.

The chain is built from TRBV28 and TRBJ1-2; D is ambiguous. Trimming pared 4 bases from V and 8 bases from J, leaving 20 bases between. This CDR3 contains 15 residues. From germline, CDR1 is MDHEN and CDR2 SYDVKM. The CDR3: CASSSQALGLEGYTF. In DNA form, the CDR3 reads TGTGCCAGCAGTTCACAAGCGTTGGGTTTGGAGGGCTACACCTTC.

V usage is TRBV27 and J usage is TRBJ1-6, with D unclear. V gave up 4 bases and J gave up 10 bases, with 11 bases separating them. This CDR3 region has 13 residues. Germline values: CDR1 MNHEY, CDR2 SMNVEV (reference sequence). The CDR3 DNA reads TGTGCCAGCAGTTCTGCGTCGGGGTCACCCCTCCACTTT. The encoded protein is CASSSASGSPLHF.

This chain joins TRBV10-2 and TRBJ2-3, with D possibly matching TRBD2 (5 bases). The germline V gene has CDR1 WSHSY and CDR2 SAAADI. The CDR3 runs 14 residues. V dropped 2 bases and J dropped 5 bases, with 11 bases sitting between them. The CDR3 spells CASSEGSEGDTQYF. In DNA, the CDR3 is TGCGCCAGCAGTGAGGGGTCCGAGGGAGATACGCAGTATTTT.

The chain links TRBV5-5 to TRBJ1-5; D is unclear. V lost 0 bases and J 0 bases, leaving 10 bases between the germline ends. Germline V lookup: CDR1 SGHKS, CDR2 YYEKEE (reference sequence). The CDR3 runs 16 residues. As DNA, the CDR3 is TGTGCCAGCAGCTTGGAGACATGGTATAGCAATCAGCCCCAGCATTTT. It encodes CASSLETWYSNQPQHF.

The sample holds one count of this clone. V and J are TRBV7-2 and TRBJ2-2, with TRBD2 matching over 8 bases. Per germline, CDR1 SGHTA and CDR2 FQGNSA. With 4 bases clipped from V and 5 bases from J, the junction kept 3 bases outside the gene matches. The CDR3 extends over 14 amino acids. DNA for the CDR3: TGTGCCAGCAGCTCGTTAGCGGGAACCGGGGAGCTGTTTTTT. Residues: CASSSLAGTGELFF.

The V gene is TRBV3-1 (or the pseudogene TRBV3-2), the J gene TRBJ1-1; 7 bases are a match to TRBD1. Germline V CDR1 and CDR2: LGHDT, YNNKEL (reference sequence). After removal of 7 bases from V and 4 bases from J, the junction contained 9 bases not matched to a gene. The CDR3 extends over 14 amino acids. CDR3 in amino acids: CASNTGARGTEAFF. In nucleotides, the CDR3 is TGTGCCAGCAACACAGGGGCGCGCGGCACTGAAGCTTTCTTT.